This T cell receptor beta chain was documented in a study of cytomegalovirus exposure and HLA in healthy donors. From germline, CDR1 is GTSNPN and CDR2 SVGIG (reference sequence). The V gene lost 2 bases and the J gene lost 1 base, with 9 bases spanning the gap. The length of the CDR3 is 15 residues. Primers included in the PCR were 60 Vbeta and 13 Jbeta primers. The table came from immunoSEQ multiplex PCR; TCRdb's copy has only in-frame clones and leaves some out. The repertoire holds approximately 100,000 clones, with approximately 72% as singletons. The genes are TRBV30 and TRBJ2-6; D is perhaps TRBD2 (5 bases). The sample was PBMCs. This receptor was identified in a woman aged 35 to 49 in good health and CMV-seronegative. DNA for the CDR3: TGTGCCTGGAGTCATCGCGGGTCTGGGGCCAACGTCCTGACTTTC. Its translation is CAWSHRGSGANVLTF.